These 30 T cell receptor beta chains originate from one sample sequenced in a study of technical replicates of blood from several donors. The table came from immunoSEQ multiplex PCR; TCRdb's copy has only in-frame clones and leaves some out. The sample lists more than 90,000 clones, roughly 95% occurring once. The sequenced sample was T cells isolated from PBMCs. The receptors come from a human donor in good health.

The count of this clone is one. The chain recombines TRBV5-1 with TRBJ2-3; 9 nucleotides align to TRBD2. V shed 7 bases, J shed 3 bases, and the junction held 6 bases outside the gene matches. This CDR3 spans 14 amino acids. In germline, CDR1 is SGHRS, CDR2 YFSETQ. The CDR3 region is CASLREGLTDTQYF. The DNA for the CDR3 is TGCGCCAGCTTGCGGGAGGGCTTGACAGATACGCAGTATTTT.

V is TRBV4-1 and J is TRBJ2-7; no definite D call. Deletions cut 3 bases from V and 1 base from J, with 10 bases between. The CDR3 covers 14 residues. From germline, CDR1 is MGHRA and CDR2 YSYEKL. In nucleotides, the CDR3 is TGCGCCAGCAGCCAGGTTACCGGGTCCTACGAGCAGTACTTC. It yields the protein CASSQVTGSYEQYF.

The chain couples TRBV6-1 to TRBJ2-7; weak D call: TRBD1 (6 bases). This CDR3 is built from 15 residues. V shed 4 bases and J shed 3 bases, with 16 bases lying between them. Germline CDR1 is MNHNS and CDR2 is SASEGT. CDR3 residues: CASSVVSGGLYEQYF. As DNA, the CDR3 is TGTGCCAGCAGTGTAGTCTCTGGGGGCCTCTACGAGCAGTACTTC.

The chain joins TRBV27 to TRBJ1-4; perhaps TRBD1 as D (6 bases). Germline CDR1 and CDR2: MNHEY and SMNVEV (reference sequence). This CDR3 region has 12 residues. The germline V and J ends were trimmed by 5 bases and 7 bases, with 8 bases remaining between them. Here the CDR3 reads CASSNRVEKLFF. The CDR3 DNA reads TGTGCCAGCAGTAACAGGGTTGAAAAACTGTTTTTT.

This clone showed up just once. This chain joins TRBV19 and TRBJ1-3; the D gene is possibly TRBD1 (5 bases). V lost 8 bases, J lost 1 base, and 24 bases lay in between. From germline, CDR1 is LNHDA and CDR2 SQIVND (reference sequence). The CDR3 loop spans 18 amino acids. The CDR3 coding sequence is TGTGCCAGTGGCTACCCAACCGGTTACAGGCTATCTGGAAACACCATATATTTT. It is translated as CASGYPTGYRLSGNTIYF. The full variable domain, with the rest looked up from reference TRBV19 and TRBJ1-3, is DGGITQSPKYLFRKEGQNVTLSCEQNLNHDAMYWYRQDPGQGLRLIYYSQIVNDFQKGDIAEGYSVSREKKESFPLTVTSAQKNPTAFYLCASGYPTGYRLSGNTIYFGEGSWLTVV.

The rearrangement joins TRBV7-9 to TRBJ2-1; 9 bases are a match to TRBD1. V shed 5 bases and J 2 bases; nucleotides not matched to a gene: 10. The CDR3 covers 17 residues. Germline V lookup: CDR1 SEHNR, CDR2 FQNEAQ (reference sequence). CDR3 nucleotides: TGTGCCAGCAGCACACTTACGTGGGACAGGGCCTACAATGAGCAGTTCTTC. Translating it yields CASSTLTWDRAYNEQFF.

V is TRBV2 and J is TRBJ1-1; 7 bases are shared with TRBD1. The CDR3 totals 16 residues. V lost 0 bases to trimming and J lost 3 bases; unmatched junction nucleotides: 7. The germline V gene has CDR1 SNHLY and CDR2 FYNNEI. The CDR3 reads CASSEAGDRRDTEAFF. CDR3 nucleotides: TGTGCCAGCAGTGAAGCGGGGGACAGAAGGGACACTGAAGCTTTCTTT.

The chain carries TRBV27 and TRBJ2-7; 10 nucleotides align to TRBD2. Germline values: CDR1 MNHEY, CDR2 SMNVEV (reference sequence). V lost 4 bases and J lost 5; bases outside the gene matches: 8. The CDR3 totals 15 residues. CDR3 loop: CASSYVSGRVHEQYF. The CDR3 nucleotides are TGTGCCAGCAGTTACGTGAGCGGGAGGGTTCACGAGCAGTACTTC.

This chain connects TRBV6-5 to TRBJ1-2; 8 nucleotides line up with TRBD1. From germline, CDR1 is MNHEY and CDR2 SVGAGI. J gave up 2 bases and V 7 bases, and 3 bases lay outside the gene matches. The CDR3 is made up of 13 amino acids. CDR3 sequence: CASTQGANYGYTF. The CDR3 DNA reads TGTGCCAGCACCCAGGGGGCCAACTATGGCTACACCTTC.

V and J are TRBV10-3 and TRBJ2-7; D is uncertain. The CDR3 extends over 13 amino acids. The germline CDR1 and CDR2 sequences are ENHRY and SYGVKD. The V gene lost 4 bases and the J gene lost 2 bases, with 9 bases spanning the gap. The CDR3 is CAISVGDTYEQYF. Here the CDR3 DNA reads TGTGCCATCAGTGTCGGTGACACCTACGAGCAGTACTTC.

The CDR3 is CASGEETQYF. CDR3 coding DNA: TGTGCCAGCGGAGAAGAGACCCAGTACTTC. The J gene is TRBJ2-5, the V gene TRBV21-1; the D segment call TRBD2 is taken from the table without a DNA check. TRBV21-1 is listed as a pseudogene. There are 10 residues in the CDR3.

The chain has TRBV11-3 and TRBJ1-3, with a tentative D call TRBD1 (6 bases). The CDR3 is made up of 16 amino acids. Germline values: CDR1 SGHNT, CDR2 YENEEA. V lost 5 bases and J lost 4, with 18 bases in between. This CDR3 is CASSPREQGTGNTIYF. CDR3 nucleotide sequence: TGTGCCAGCAGCCCTCGGGAACAGGGCACCGGAAACACCATATATTTT.

The chain's CDR3 is CASSPPRGKGYYGYTF. As DNA, the CDR3 is TGTGCCAGCTCACCCCCCCGGGGTAAAGGGTACTATGGCTACACCTTC. The chain employs TRBV18 and TRBJ1-2; D is undetermined. Per germline, CDR1 KGHSH and CDR2 LQKENI. The CDR3 spans 16 residues. The V gene lost 3 bases and the J gene lost 3 bases, with 17 bases spanning the gap.

This clone was seen only a few times. The CDR3 loop is CASSEGRNQPQHF. In DNA, the CDR3 is TGCGCCAGCAGTGAGGGGAGGAATCAGCCCCAGCATTTT. The V call is TRBV10-1, the J call TRBJ1-5, with D uncertain. This CDR3 region has 13 residues. With 2 bases removed from V and 4 bases from J, the gap between germline ends came to 6 bases. CDR1 and CDR2 from the germline V gene are WNHNN and SYGVQD (reference sequence).

This chain connects TRBV9 to TRBJ1-1; D uncertain. V lost 1 base to trimming and J lost 5 bases, with 12 bases between them. CDR1 is SGDLS and CDR2 is YYNGEE in the germline V gene. The length of the CDR3 is 14 residues. Written as DNA, the CDR3 is TGTGCCAGCAGCGTAAATTTAAGGAGGACTGAAGCTTTCTTT. It encodes CASSVNLRRTEAFF.

This chain connects TRBV9 to TRBJ1-6; a possible D gene is TRBD1 (6 bases). Trimming took off 0 bases at V and 9 bases at J, with 13 bases between the two ends. Germline assignment: CDR1 SGDLS and CDR2 YYNGEE. The CDR3 totals 15 residues. This CDR3 is CASSVEGRGISPLHF. CDR3 coding DNA: TGTGCCAGCAGCGTAGAAGGCAGGGGTATTTCACCCCTCCACTTT.

This clone has only one observation. The chain is built from TRBV6-5 and TRBJ2-7; D not resolved. Per the germline V gene, CDR1 is MNHEY and CDR2 is SVGAGI. V was trimmed by 0 bases and J by 2 bases, leaving 14 bases between them. The CDR3 covers 16 residues. The CDR3 loop reads CASSYSAQRFTYEQYF. The CDR3 nucleotides read TGTGCCAGCAGTTACTCCGCTCAGCGATTTACCTACGAGCAGTACTTC.

J is TRBJ2-7 and V is TRBV11-2; TRBD2 matches at 14 bases. Germline CDR1 is SGHAT and CDR2 is FQNNGV. The CDR3 totals 15 residues. Germline trimming cut 5 bases from V and 6 bases from J; bases unmatched to any gene: 6. The CDR3 nucleotides read TGTGCCAGCAGCACGACTAGCGGGAGGGCAGGCGAGCAGTACTTC. Amino acids: CASSTTSGRAGEQYF.

This clone was observed a single time. This rearrangement joins TRBV6-5 to TRBJ1-2; TRBD1 matches at 10 bases. The CDR3 has 15 residues. The germline CDR1 and CDR2 sequences are MNHEY and SVGAGI. The ends lost 4 bases at V and 7 bases at J; junction bases unmatched: 9. The CDR3, as DNA: TGTGCCAGCAGTTTAAACCGGGACAGGGGTGGTGGCTACACCTTC. It yields the protein CASSLNRDRGGGYTF.

This sequence joins TRBV7-2 and TRBJ2-3, with D possibly matching TRBD2 (6 bases). CDR1 and CDR2 (germline): SGHTA, FQGNSA. The CDR3 has 15 residues. The V end was cut by 8 bases, the J end by 0 bases, with 15 bases between. The DNA for the CDR3 is TGTGCCAGCCTCAAGACTAGAACTAGCACAGATACGCAGTATTTT. Translation gives CASLKTRTSTDTQYF.

This clone was counted once. Other DNA sequences in this specimen translate into the identical CDR3. This chain uses TRBV14 with TRBJ2-7, with a tentative D call TRBD2 (6 bases). V was clipped by 1 base and J by 4 bases, with 11 bases between them. The CDR3 contains 14 residues. Germline V lookup: CDR1 SGHDN, CDR2 FVKESK. CDR3 in DNA: TGTGCCAGCAGCCAAGTCGGGGGTCGGTACGAGCAGTACTTC. Encoded protein: CASSQVGGRYEQYF.

The rearrangement links TRBV19 to TRBJ1-2; 11 bases map to TRBD1. Germline V gene lookup returns CDR1 LNHDA and CDR2 SQIVND (reference sequence). Losses at the gene ends were 9 bases for V and 1 base for J; bases not matched to a gene: 7. This CDR3 has 15 amino acids. CDR3 sequence: CASKDRGRVNYGYTF. CDR3 nucleotides: TGTGCCAGCAAGGACAGGGGGCGTGTTAACTATGGCTACACCTTC.

The V and J genes are TRBV7-2 and TRBJ2-7, with a possible D match to TRBD2 (6 bases). V was trimmed by 2 bases and J by 5 bases, leaving 16 bases between them. The CDR3 has 15 residues. CDR1 and CDR2 from the germline V gene are SGHTA and FQGNSA. Here the CDR3 reads CASSLPSSGHDEQYF. Written as DNA, the CDR3 is TGTGCCAGCAGCTTACCCTCGAGCGGGCACGACGAGCAGTACTTC.

The chain employs TRBV25-1 and TRBJ1-1; D may be TRBD1 (6 bases). Germline lookup yields CDR1 MGHDK and CDR2 SYGVNS. This CDR3 region has 14 residues. Between the trimmed V and J ends, which lost 2 bases and 7 bases, there was a span of 14 bases. The CDR3 bases are TGTGCCAGCAGTGAAAACGGGGGGCCTGGTGAAGCTTTCTTT. Protein: CASSENGGPGEAFF.

The J gene is TRBJ2-5, the V gene TRBV20-1; D gene unclear. Deletions cut 6 bases from V and 5 bases from J, with 10 bases between. This CDR3 is 11 amino acids long. CDR1 and CDR2 (germline): DFQATT, SNEGSKA (reference sequence). The CDR3 bases are TGCAGTGCACTGTCTAGGGAGACCCAGTACTTC. Amino acids: CSALSRETQYF.

This chain uses TRBV5-1 with TRBJ2-2; 8 bases map to TRBD1. This CDR3 has 14 amino acids. Per the germline V gene, CDR1 is SGHRS and CDR2 is YFSETQ. V lost 6 bases, J lost 1 base, and 2 bases stayed unmatched. The CDR3 is CASTGTGNTGELFF. The CDR3 nucleotides are TGCGCCAGCACGGGGACAGGGAACACCGGGGAGCTGTTTTTT.

This clone was observed a few times. V gene TRBV19 combines with J gene TRBJ1-5; D not resolved. The V end lost 3 bases, the J end lost 3 bases, and 6 bases lay between the germline ends. This CDR3 has 13 residues. The germline V gene has CDR1 LNHDA and CDR2 SQIVND (reference sequence). CDR3: CASSIYNNQPQHF. In DNA, the CDR3 is TGTGCCAGTAGTATTTACAACAATCAGCCCCAGCATTTT. The full variable domain, in which reference TRBV19 and TRBJ1-5 provide the parts outside the CDR3, is DGGITQSPKYLFRKEGQNVTLSCEQNLNHDAMYWYRQDPGQGLRLIYYSQIVNDFQKGDIAEGYSVSREKKESFPLTVTSAQKNPTAFYLCASSIYNNQPQHFGDGTRLSIL.

The chain recombines TRBV4-1 with TRBJ2-5, with TRBD2 matching 12 bases. The CDR3 loop spans 16 amino acids. CDR1 and CDR2 (germline): MGHRA, YSYEKL. Trimming took 0 bases from V and 4 from J; bases not matched to a gene: 3. CDR3 in amino acids: CASSQEPGLAGETQYF. The CDR3 DNA follows: TGCGCCAGCAGCCAAGAACCGGGACTAGCGGGAGAGACCCAGTACTTC.

The chain is built from TRBV4-2 and TRBJ2-7; no reliable D call. Germline V gene sequence: CDR1 LGHNA, CDR2 YNFKEQ. Trimming stripped 1 base from V and 4 bases from J, with 8 bases between. The CDR3 consists of 13 residues. In DNA form, the CDR3 reads TGTGCCAGCAGCCAAGGTCTTCTTTACGAGCAGTACTTC. The encoded protein is CASSQGLLYEQYF.

V is TRBV4-1 and J is TRBJ1-2; TRBD1 is a possible D gene (5 bases). With 0 bases removed from V and 6 bases from J, the gap between germline ends came to 20 bases. The CDR3 length is 17 residues. CDR1 and CDR2 (germline): MGHRA, YSYEKL. CDR3 protein: CASSQESGLSVLHGYTF. DNA for the CDR3: TGCGCCAGCAGCCAAGAATCGGGACTCAGCGTCCTCCATGGCTACACCTTC.